This T cell receptor beta chain stems from a study of shared clonotypes between healthy human individuals. Comments on this clone: Its antigen is currently unknown.

The V gene's germline CDR1 is SGHTA and CDR2 FQGTGA. There are 13 residues in the CDR3. J lost 7 bases, V lost 5 bases, and 6 bases had no gene match. The study, taken as a whole, reports: The genetic and exposure-history diversity represented was limited by few donors.

The material for each subset, its genomic DNA, was split evenly across several immunoSEQ plates. Using ten immunoSEQ deep assay plates, investigators sequenced unsorted PBMC DNA. Profiling relied on immunoSEQ multiplex PCR, and the TCRdb table lists in-frame clones only, not all of them. Here the sample spans about half a million clones, roughly 85% being singletons. The clonotype originates from a woman between 40 and 50 years old in good health. Some clones in this sample may be carry-over from other donors' samples. The chain joins TRBV7-3 to TRBJ2-5; the match to TRBD2 covers 8 bases. The sequenced sample consisted of PBMCs. For the CDR3, the DNA is TGTGCCAGCAGCCCCGGGGGGGGTCGGACCCAGTACTTC. Its protein is CASSPGGGRTQYF.